The clone carrying this T cell receptor (beta chain) came up a few times. What it binds is not known. Trimming removed 1 base from V and 0 bases from J; junction bases left unmatched: 1. The CDR3 is 15 residues long. Germline V gene lookup returns CDR1 DFQATT and CDR2 SNEGSKA (reference sequence). The data are from a study of T cell repertoires in cytomegalovirus infection. Study-wide background: Public TCR beta signatures marked donors with CMV infection and the matching HLA.

TCRdb used MiXCR to reprocess the reads, holding one entry per CDR3 protein. The table records approximately 990,000 distinct CDR3 sequences, roughly 30% of them present only once. Study-wide results and caveats: There were carriers of CMV plus the relevant HLA, and cumulative public TCR beta family frequency identified them. Across the ex vivo response, the dominant clonotypes were HLA-C-restricted CMV-specific TCR beta clonotypes.

This sequence originates from a human donor in good health (CMV status not recorded). Some clones in this sample may be carry-over from other donors' samples. The material was cultured CD8+ T cells from PBMCs, obtained from culture after CMV antigen stimulation. This chain uses TRBV20-1 with TRBJ2-1, with 9 positions matching TRBD2. CDR3 residues: CSARVSGSSYNEQFF. CDR3 DNA sequence: TGCAGTGCTAGAGTTAGCGGGAGCTCCTACAATGAGCAGTTCTTC.